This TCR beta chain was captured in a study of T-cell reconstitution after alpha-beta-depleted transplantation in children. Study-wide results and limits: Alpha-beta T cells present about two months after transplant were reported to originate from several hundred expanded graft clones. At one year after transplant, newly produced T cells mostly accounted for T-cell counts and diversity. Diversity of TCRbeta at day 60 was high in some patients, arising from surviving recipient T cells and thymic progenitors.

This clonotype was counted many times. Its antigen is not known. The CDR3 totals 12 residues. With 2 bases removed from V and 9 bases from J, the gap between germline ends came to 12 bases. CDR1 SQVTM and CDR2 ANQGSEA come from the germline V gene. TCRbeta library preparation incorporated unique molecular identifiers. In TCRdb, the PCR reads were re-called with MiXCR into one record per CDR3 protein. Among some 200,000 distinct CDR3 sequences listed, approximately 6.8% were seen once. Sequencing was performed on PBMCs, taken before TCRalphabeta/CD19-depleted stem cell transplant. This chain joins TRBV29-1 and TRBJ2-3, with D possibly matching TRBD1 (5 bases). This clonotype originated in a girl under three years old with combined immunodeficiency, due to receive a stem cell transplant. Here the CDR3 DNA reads TGCAGCGTTGAACCGAAGGACAAAACGCAGTATTTT. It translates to CSVEPKDKTQYF.